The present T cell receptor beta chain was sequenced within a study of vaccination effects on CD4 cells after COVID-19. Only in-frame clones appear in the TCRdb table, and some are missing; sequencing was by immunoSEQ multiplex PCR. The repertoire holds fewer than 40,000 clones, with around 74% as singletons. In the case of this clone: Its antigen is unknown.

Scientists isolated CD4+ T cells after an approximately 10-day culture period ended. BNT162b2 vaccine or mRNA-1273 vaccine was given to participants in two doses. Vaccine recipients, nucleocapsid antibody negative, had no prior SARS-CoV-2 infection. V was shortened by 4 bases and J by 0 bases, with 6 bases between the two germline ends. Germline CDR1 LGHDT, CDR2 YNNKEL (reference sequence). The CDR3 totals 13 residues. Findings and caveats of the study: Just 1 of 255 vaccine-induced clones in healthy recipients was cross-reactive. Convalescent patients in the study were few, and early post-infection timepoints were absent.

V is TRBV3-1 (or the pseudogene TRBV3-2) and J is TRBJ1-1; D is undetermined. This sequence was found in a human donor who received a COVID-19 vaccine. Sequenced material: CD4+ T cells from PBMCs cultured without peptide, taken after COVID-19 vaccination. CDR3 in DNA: TGTGCCAGCAGCCGGGTCTTGAACACTGAAGCTTTCTTT. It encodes CASSRVLNTEAFF.